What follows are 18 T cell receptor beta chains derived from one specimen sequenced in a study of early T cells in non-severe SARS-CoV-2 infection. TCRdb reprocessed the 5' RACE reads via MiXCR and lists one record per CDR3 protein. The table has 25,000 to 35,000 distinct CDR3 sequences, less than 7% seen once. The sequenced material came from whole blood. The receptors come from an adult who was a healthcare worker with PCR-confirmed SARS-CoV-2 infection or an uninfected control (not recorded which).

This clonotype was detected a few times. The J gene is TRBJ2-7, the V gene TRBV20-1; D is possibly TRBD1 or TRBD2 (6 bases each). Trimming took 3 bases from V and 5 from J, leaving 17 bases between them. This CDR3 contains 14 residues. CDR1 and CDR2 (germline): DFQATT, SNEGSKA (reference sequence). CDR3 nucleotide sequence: TGCAGTGCTAGTAACCACTTAGGGGGGAACGAGCAGTACTTC. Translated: CSASNHLGGNEQYF.

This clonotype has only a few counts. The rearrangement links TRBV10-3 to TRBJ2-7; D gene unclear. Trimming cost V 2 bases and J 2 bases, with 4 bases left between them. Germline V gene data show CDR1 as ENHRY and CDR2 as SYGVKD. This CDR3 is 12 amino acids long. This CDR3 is CAISERPYEQYF. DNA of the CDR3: TGTGCCATCAGTGAGCGACCCTACGAGCAGTACTTC.

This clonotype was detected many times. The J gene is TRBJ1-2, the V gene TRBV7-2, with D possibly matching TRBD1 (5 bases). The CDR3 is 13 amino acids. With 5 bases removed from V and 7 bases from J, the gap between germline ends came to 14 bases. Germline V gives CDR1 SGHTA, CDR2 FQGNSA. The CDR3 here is CASSVTQEPGYTF. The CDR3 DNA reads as TGTGCCAGCAGCGTTACACAGGAGCCTGGCTACACCTTC. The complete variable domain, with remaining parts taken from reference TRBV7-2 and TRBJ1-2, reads GAGVSQSPSNKVTEKGKDVELRCDPISGHTALYWYRQSLGQGLEFLIYFQGNSAPDKSGLPSDRFSAERTGGSVSTLTIQRTQQEDSAVYLCASSVTQEPGYTFGSGTRLTVV.

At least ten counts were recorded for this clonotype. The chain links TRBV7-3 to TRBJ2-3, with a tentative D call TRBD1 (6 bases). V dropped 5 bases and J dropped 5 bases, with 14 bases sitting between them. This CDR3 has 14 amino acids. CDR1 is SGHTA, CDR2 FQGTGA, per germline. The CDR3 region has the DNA TGTGCCAGCAGCAGAGGGGGTTCGGGAGATACGCAGTATTTT. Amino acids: CASSRGGSGDTQYF.

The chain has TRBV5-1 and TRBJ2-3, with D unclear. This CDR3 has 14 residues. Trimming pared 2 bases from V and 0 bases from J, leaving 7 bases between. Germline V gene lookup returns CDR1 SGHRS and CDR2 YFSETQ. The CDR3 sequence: CASSLKASTDTQYF. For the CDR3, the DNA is TGCGCCAGCAGCTTAAAGGCTAGCACAGATACGCAGTATTTT.

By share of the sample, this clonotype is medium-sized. The CDR3 reads CASSFAGNTEAFF. The CDR3 nucleotides read TGTGCCAGCAGCTTTGCAGGGAACACTGAAGCTTTCTTT. This chain joins TRBV7-9 and TRBJ1-1; no reliable D call. The V gene's germline CDR1 is SEHNR and CDR2 FQNEAQ (reference sequence). The CDR3 spans 13 residues. Trimming removed 3 bases at V and 1 base at J, with 6 bases between.

CDR3 in amino acids: CASSLNPSGGYQETQYF. CDR3 nucleotides: TGTGCCAGCAGCTTAAACCCTAGCGGGGGATACCAAGAGACCCAGTACTTC. The chain carries TRBV11-2 and TRBJ2-5; 10 positions match TRBD2. Germline V lookup: CDR1 SGHAT, CDR2 FQNNGV. CDR3 length equals 17 residues. J was trimmed by 0 bases and V by 2 bases; bases with no gene match: 6.

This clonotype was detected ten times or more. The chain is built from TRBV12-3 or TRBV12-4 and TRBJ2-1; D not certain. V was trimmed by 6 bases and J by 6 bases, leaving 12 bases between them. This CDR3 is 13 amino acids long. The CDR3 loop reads CASSSPRSNEQFF. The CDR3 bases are TGTGCCAGCAGCTCGCCTCGGAGCAATGAGCAGTTCTTC.

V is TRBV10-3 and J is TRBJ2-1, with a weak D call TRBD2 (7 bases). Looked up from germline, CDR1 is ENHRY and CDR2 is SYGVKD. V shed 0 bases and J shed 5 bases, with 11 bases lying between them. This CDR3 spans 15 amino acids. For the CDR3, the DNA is TGTGCCATCAGTGAGTCTCGGGGGGCGAACAATGAGCAGTTCTTC. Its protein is CAISESRGANNEQFF.

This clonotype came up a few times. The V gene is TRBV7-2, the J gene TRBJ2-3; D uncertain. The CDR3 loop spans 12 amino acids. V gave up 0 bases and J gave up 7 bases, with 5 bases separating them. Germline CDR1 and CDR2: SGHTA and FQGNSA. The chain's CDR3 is CASSLASYTQYF. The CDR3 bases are TGTGCCAGCAGCTTAGCGTCCTATACGCAGTATTTT.

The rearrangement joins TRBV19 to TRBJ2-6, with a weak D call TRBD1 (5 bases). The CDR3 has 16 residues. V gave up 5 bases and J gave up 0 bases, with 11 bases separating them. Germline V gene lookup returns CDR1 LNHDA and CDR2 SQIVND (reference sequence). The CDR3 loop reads CASSFPGISGANVLTF. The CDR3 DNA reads TGTGCCAGTAGTTTCCCAGGGATCTCTGGGGCCAACGTCCTGACTTTC.

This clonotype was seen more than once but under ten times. CDR3 residues: CASSPFSGVSDTQYF. The CDR3 DNA follows: TGTGCCAGCTCACCCTTCAGCGGGGTGTCAGATACGCAGTATTTT. This rearrangement joins TRBV18 to TRBJ2-3, with 7 bases identical to TRBD2. The CDR3 has 15 residues. Germline V gives CDR1 KGHSH, CDR2 LQKENI. J was trimmed by 4 bases and V by 3 bases; bases with no gene match: 7.

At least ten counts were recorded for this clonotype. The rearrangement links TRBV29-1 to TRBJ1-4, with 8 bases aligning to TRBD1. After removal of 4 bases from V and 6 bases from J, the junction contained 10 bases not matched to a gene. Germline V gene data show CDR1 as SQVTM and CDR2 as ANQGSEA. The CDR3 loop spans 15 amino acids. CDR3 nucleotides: TGCAGCGTTGTCGTCTACGGGACAGGTCATGAAAAACTGTTTTTT. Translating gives CSVVVYGTGHEKLFF.

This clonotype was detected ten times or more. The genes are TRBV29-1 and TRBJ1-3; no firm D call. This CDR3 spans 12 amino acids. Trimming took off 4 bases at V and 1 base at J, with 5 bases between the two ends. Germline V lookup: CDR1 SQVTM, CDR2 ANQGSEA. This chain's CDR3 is CSVAGSGNTIYF. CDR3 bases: TGCAGCGTTGCGGGGTCTGGAAACACCATATATTTT. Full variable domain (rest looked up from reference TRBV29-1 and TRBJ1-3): SAVISQKPSRDICQRGTSLTIQCQVDSQVTMMFWYRQQPGQSLTLIATANQGSEATYESGFVIDKFPISRPNLTFSTLTVSNMSPEDSSIYLCSVAGSGNTIYFGEGSWLTVV.

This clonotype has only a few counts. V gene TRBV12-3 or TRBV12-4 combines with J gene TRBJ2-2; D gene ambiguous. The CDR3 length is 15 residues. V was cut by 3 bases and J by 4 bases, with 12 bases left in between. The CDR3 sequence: CASSFRQVVTGELFF. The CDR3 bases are TGTGCCAGCAGTTTCAGGCAGGTGGTCACCGGGGAGCTGTTTTTT.

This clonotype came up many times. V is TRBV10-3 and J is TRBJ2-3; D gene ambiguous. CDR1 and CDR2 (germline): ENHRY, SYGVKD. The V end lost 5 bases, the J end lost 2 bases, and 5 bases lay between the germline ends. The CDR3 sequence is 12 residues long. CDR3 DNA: TGTGCCATCAGTCCCTACACAGATACGCAGTATTTT. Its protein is CAISPYTDTQYF.

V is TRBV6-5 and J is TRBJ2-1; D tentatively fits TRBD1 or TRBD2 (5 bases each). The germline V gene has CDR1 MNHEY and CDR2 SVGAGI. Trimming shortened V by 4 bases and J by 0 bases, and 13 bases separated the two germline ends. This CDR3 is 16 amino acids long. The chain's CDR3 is CASSSRDAPSYNEQFF. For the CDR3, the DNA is TGTGCCAGCAGTTCCCGGGACGCCCCCTCCTACAATGAGCAGTTCTTC.

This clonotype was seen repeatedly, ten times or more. Written as DNA, the CDR3 is TGTGCCAGCAGCTTAGGCCACAGTAGGCGCACTGAAGCTTTCTTT. It codes for CASSLGHSRRTEAFF. The rearrangement links TRBV13 to TRBJ1-1; no clear D. Trimming cost V 0 bases and J 4 bases, with 12 bases left between them. CDR3 size: 15 residues. Germline lookup yields CDR1 PRHDT and CDR2 FYEKMQ (reference sequence).